The table lists the clone carrying this TCR beta chain with a few counts. These data come from a study of blood T cell repertoires in COVID-19. Study context: Sites in the United States, Italy and Spain provided acute and convalescent COVID-19 samples. Sources were T cells, B-cell-depleted T cells, or PBMCs; the material itself was cDNA or gDNA.

This CDR3 region has 11 residues. Trimming removed 7 bases at V and 4 bases at J, with 8 bases between. The germline gives CDR1 SNHLY, CDR2 FYNNEI. Per the original data handling: Amplification of reference gene primers provided the estimated nucleated cell counts. Clones were read by immunoSEQ multiplex PCR, and TCRdb kept only the in-frame ones, dropping some. V, J and clone size reflect that table, while D and trimming were determined from the DNA. The sample contains under 250,000 clones, roughly 85% of which appear only once. The rearrangement joins TRBV2 to TRBJ2-7; D call uncertain. The TCR was taken from a woman in her seventies with active or convalescent COVID-19. The specimen was peripheral blood. The CDR3 DNA follows: TGTGCCAGCATTGACAATTACGAGCAGTACTTC. The encoded protein is CASIDNYEQYF.